This paragraph reports one TCR beta chain. Antigen: not known. This CDR3 contains 17 residues. V lost 3 bases, J lost 2 bases, and 6 bases stayed unmatched. CDR1 is SGHRS, CDR2 YFSETQ, per germline. These data originate in a study of shared clonotypes between healthy human individuals. About the study: The study drew on a couple of women and a few men aged 18 to 49 as donors.

Findings of the study overall: The study found lower generation probabilities in non-shared clonotypes than in those shared by all four donors. Richness estimates generally favored naive over memory subsets.

The authors ran the assay at deep level. Repertoires were generated with immunoSEQ multiplex PCR, while TCRdb's copy carries only in-frame clones and drops some. The sample has about a million clones; approximately 77% are singletons. The receptor was isolated from a young man in good health. Some clones in this sample may be carry-over from other donors' samples. Sample: memory CD4+ T cells from PBMCs. Subset denoted: CD45RA-negative fraction. The genes are TRBV5-1 and TRBJ2-5; TRBD2 matches 14 bases. CDR3 loop: CASSSTGLAGGQETQYF. CDR3 DNA: TGCGCCAGCAGCTCAACCGGACTAGCGGGAGGACAAGAGACCCAGTACTTC.